These T cell receptor beta chains were read from a single sample in a study of blood T cell repertoires in COVID-19. Here immunoSEQ multiplex PCR was the method, and the copy in TCRdb shows in-frame clones only, minus some. The repertoire consists of nearly 200,000 clones, with around 84% occurring once and the leading ten covering less than 20%. The sequenced sample was peripheral blood. The receptors derive from a human donor in a cohort sampled during active COVID-19. Both conserved end residues are part of each CDR3. A D gene is named only where the DNA matches it firmly. Not all rows give a size; the values are once, few, many and, for expanded clones, a class.

CDR3 | DNA | D | J | size | V
CASSQPGQRQETQYF | TGCGCCAGCAGCCAACCCGGACAGCGTCAAGAGACCCAGTACTTC | . | TRBJ2-5 | . | TRBV4-1
CASKGQVSSYEQYF | TGTGCCAGCAAAGGACAGGTTAGCTCCTACGAGCAGTACTTC | TRBD1 | TRBJ2-7 | . | TRBV19
CASSISVNQPQHF | TGTGCCAGTAGTATCTCTGTCAATCAGCCCCAGCATTTT | . | TRBJ1-5 | . | TRBV19
CASSLAASSYEQYF | TGCGCCAGCAGCTTGGCGGCTAGCTCCTACGAGCAGTACTTC | . | TRBJ2-7 | . | TRBV5-1
CASSSSGAAYNEQFF | TGTGCTAGCAGCTCTAGCGGGGCCGCCTACAATGAGCAGTTCTTC | TRBD2 | TRBJ2-1 | . | TRBV7-7
CASRRDRGSGELFF | TGTGCCAGCAGACGGGACAGGGGGTCCGGGGAGCTGTTTTTT | TRBD1 | TRBJ2-2 | . | TRBV6-4
CASSSPSALGADTQYF | TGCGCCAGCAGCTCGCCCTCGGCGCTAGGCGCAGATACGCAGTATTTT | . | TRBJ2-3 | . | TRBV5-1
CASRLPAGSGNTIYF | TGTGCCAGCAGACTCCCGGCCGGGTCTGGAAACACCATATATTTT | . | TRBJ1-3 | . | TRBV6-5
CASSFFSSGSHNEQFF | TGCGCCAGCAGCTTCTTTAGTTCGGGAAGTCACAATGAGCAGTTCTTC | . | TRBJ2-1 | . | TRBV5-1
CASSLGGTSGTQYF | TGTGCCAGCAGCTTAGGGGGGACTAGCGGGACCCAGTACTTC | TRBD2 | TRBJ2-5 | . | TRBV11-3
CASADPTGVQSSPEQYF | TGTGCCAGCGCAGACCCGACCGGGGTACAGTCGAGTCCCGAGCAGTACTTC | . | TRBJ2-7 | . | TRBV2
CASSARDSGNTEAFF | TGCGCCAGCAGCGCCCGAGACAGTGGGAACACTGAAGCTTTCTTT | . | TRBJ1-1 | . | TRBV5-1
CASTLFQTRDSSGANVLTF | TGTGCCAGCACCCTGTTCCAGACGAGGGACAGCTCTGGGGCCAACGTCCTGACTTTC | TRBD1 | TRBJ2-6 | . | TRBV7-9
CASSPGTGWSTDTQYF | TGTGCCAGCAGCCCCGGGACAGGCTGGAGCACAGATACGCAGTATTTT | TRBD1 | TRBJ2-3 | . | TRBV3-1/TRBV3-2
CASSQERQIYYNEQFF | TGTGCCAGCAGCCAAGAGCGGCAAATTTACTACAATGAGCAGTTCTTC | . | TRBJ2-1 | once | TRBV14
CASSQDFPSSLHF | TGTGCCAGCAGCCAAGATTTCCCATCATCCCTCCACTTT | . | TRBJ1-6 | . | TRBV3-1/TRBV3-2
CASSLPVNTEAFF | TGTGCCAGCAGCTTACCAGTGAACACTGAAGCTTTCTTT | . | TRBJ1-1 | . | TRBV7-6
CASSLGQAHYGYTF | TGTGCCAGCAGCTTAGGGCAGGCCCACTATGGCTACACCTTC | . | TRBJ1-2 | . | TRBV7-2
CASSSGWGGSYNEQFF | TGTGCCAGCAGCTCCGGCTGGGGGGGCTCCTACAATGAGCAGTTCTTC | TRBD2 | TRBJ2-1 | . | TRBV6-6
CASRPPGQTNEKLFF | TGTGCCAGTAGGCCTCCGGGACAGACTAATGAAAAACTGTTTTTT | TRBD1 | TRBJ1-4 | . | TRBV19
CASSFRLAGNTGELFF | TGCGCCAGCAGCTTCCGACTAGCGGGTAACACCGGGGAGCTGTTTTTT | TRBD2 | TRBJ2-2 | . | TRBV5-1
CASSSRSGGGNTEAFF | TGCGCCAGCAGCTCCCGGTCGGGCGGGGGAAACACTGAAGCTTTCTTT | . | TRBJ1-1 | few | TRBV5-1
CASSDKSGELFF | TGTGCCAGCAGCGACAAGAGTGGGGAGCTGTTTTTT | . | TRBJ2-2 | . | TRBV6-5
CASKQGLAQPQHF | TGTGCCAGCAAGCAGGGGTTGGCTCAGCCCCAGCATTTT | . | TRBJ1-5 | once | TRBV2
CASSFGQYNSPLHF | TGTGCCAGCAGTTTCGGACAGTATAATTCACCCCTCCACTTT | . | TRBJ1-6 | . | TRBV27
CASRSTAYEQYF | TGTGCCAGCAGATCCACAGCCTACGAGCAGTACTTC | . | TRBJ2-7 | few | TRBV6-5
CASYDHRGETQYF | TGCGCCAGCTATGATCACAGGGGGGAGACCCAGTACTTC | TRBD1 | TRBJ2-5 | . | TRBV5-1
CASRTGQVFEQYF | TGTGCCAGCAGAACGGGACAGGTGTTCGAGCAGTACTTC | TRBD1 | TRBJ2-7 | . | TRBV28
CASSPQGLNQPQHF | TGCGCCAGCAGCCCCCAAGGACTCAATCAGCCCCAGCATTTT | . | TRBJ1-5 | . | TRBV5-1
CASSLFEDSPLHF | TGCGCCAGCAGCTTGTTTGAGGATTCACCCCTCCACTTT | . | TRBJ1-6 | once | TRBV5-1
CASSLRQGGQPQHF | TGTGCCAGCAGTCTACGACAGGGGGGACAGCCCCAGCATTTT | TRBD1 | TRBJ1-5 | . | TRBV6-6
CASRQTSTGELFF | TGTGCCAGCAGGCAAACGAGTACCGGGGAGCTGTTTTTT | . | TRBJ2-2 | . | TRBV6-5
CASSGRIAGTQYF | TGTGCCAGCTCCGGGAGGATTGCTGGGACCCAGTACTTC | TRBD2 | TRBJ2-5 | . | TRBV2
CSVGQGGNQPQHF | TGCAGCGTTGGACAGGGCGGGAATCAGCCCCAGCATTTT | TRBD1 | TRBJ1-5 | . | TRBV29-1
CASSLGQGSGELFF | TGTGCCAGCAGTCTCGGACAGGGGTCCGGGGAGCTGTTTTTT | TRBD1 | TRBJ2-2 | . | TRBV28
CASSLRDRGEQFF | TGTGCCAGCAGCTTAAGGGACAGGGGTGAGCAGTTCTTC | TRBD1 | TRBJ2-1 | . | TRBV11-3
CASSLQNTGELFF | TGTGCCAGCAGCCTCCAGAACACCGGGGAGCTGTTTTTT | . | TRBJ2-2 | . | TRBV3-1/TRBV3-2
CASSYGQGQAFF | TGTGCCAGCAGTTATGGACAGGGTCAAGCTTTCTTT | TRBD1 | TRBJ1-1 | . | TRBV12-3/TRBV12-4
CASSQGASSGSVYEQYF | TGTGCCAGCAGTCAAGGGGCCTCTAGCGGGAGTGTCTACGAGCAGTACTTC | TRBD2 | TRBJ2-7 | . | TRBV27
CASSPGRRGGQETQYF | TGTGCCAGCAGTCCCGGTCGGAGGGGAGGGCAAGAGACCCAGTACTTC | TRBD2 | TRBJ2-5 | . | TRBV28
CAWTGQAAGWPLHF | TGTGCCTGGACGGGGCAGGCCGCGGGATGGCCCCTCCACTTT | . | TRBJ1-6 | few | TRBV30
CAISQPGGETQYF | TGTGCCATCAGTCAACCAGGGGGGGAGACCCAGTACTTC | . | TRBJ2-5 | . | TRBV10-3
CAWSVIRNTGELFF | TGTGCCTGGAGTGTAATTCGGAACACCGGGGAGCTGTTTTTT | . | TRBJ2-2 | once | TRBV30
CASSRTGARFDGYTF | TGTGCCAGCAGCAGAACAGGGGCTCGGTTCGATGGCTACACCTTC | TRBD1 | TRBJ1-2 | once | TRBV7-9
CASSKVLQADTGELFF | TGCGCCAGCAGTAAAGTTCTCCAGGCCGACACCGGGGAGCTGTTTTTT | . | TRBJ2-2 | . | TRBV5-1
CASSDVASGSYEQYF | TGTGCCAGCAGTGATGTGGCTAGCGGGAGTTACGAGCAGTACTTC | TRBD2 | TRBJ2-7 | . | TRBV6-1